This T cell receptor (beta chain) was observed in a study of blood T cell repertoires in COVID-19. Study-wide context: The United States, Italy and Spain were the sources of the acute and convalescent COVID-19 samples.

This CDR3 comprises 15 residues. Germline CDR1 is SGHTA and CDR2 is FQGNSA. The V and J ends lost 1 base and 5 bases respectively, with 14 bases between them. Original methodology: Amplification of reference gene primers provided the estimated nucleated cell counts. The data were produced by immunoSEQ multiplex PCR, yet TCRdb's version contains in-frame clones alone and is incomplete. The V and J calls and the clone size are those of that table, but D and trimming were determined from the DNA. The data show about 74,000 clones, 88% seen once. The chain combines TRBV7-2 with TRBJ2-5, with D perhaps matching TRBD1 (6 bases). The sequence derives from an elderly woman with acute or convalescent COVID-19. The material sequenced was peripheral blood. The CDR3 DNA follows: TGTGCCAGCAGCTTAGACCCAGGGGTAGGCGAGACCCAGTACTTC. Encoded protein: CASSLDPGVGETQYF. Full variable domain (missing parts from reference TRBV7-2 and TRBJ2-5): GAGVSQSPSNKVTEKGKDVELRCDPISGHTALYWYRQSLGQGLEFLIYFQGNSAPDKSGLPSDRFSAERTGGSVSTLTIQRTQQEDSAVYLCASSLDPGVGETQYFGPGTRLLVL.